This T cell receptor (beta chain) was sequenced during a study of CD8 T cells in Susac syndrome. RNA totalling roughly 0.45 to 1 ug underwent reverse transcription with random hexamers. MiXCR, run by TCRdb on the immunoSEQ multiplex PCR reads, gives a single entry per CDR3 protein. The sample has 130,000 to 150,000 distinct CDR3 sequences, approximately 94% seen once. The material sequenced was CD4+ T cells from PBMCs. The TCR originated in a human donor in good health.

The CDR3 nucleotides read TGTGCCAGCAGCATCGACAGGGACTCCTACGAGCAGTACTTC. This codes for CASSIDRDSYEQYF. The chain couples TRBV11-2 to TRBJ2-7, with TRBD1 matching 7 bases. This CDR3 contains 14 residues. Germline CDR1 is SGHAT and CDR2 is FQNNGV. Unmatched junction bases numbered 4, after V lost 5 bases and J lost 0 bases.